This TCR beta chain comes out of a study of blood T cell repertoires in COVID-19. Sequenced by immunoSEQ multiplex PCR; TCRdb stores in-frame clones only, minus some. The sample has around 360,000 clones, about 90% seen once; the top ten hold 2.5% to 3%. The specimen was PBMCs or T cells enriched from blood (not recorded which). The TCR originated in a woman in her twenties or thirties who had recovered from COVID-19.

The CDR3 reads CASSQLGTSDNEQFF. Written as DNA, the CDR3 is TGTGCCAGCAGCCAACTCGGGACTAGCGACAATGAGCAGTTCTTC. V is TRBV3-1 (or the pseudogene TRBV3-2) and J is TRBJ2-1, with TRBD2 matching over 10 bases. The V gene's germline CDR1 is LGHDT and CDR2 YNNKEL (reference sequence). The CDR3 has 15 amino acids. V gave up 2 bases and J gave up 5 bases; unmatched junction bases: 3.